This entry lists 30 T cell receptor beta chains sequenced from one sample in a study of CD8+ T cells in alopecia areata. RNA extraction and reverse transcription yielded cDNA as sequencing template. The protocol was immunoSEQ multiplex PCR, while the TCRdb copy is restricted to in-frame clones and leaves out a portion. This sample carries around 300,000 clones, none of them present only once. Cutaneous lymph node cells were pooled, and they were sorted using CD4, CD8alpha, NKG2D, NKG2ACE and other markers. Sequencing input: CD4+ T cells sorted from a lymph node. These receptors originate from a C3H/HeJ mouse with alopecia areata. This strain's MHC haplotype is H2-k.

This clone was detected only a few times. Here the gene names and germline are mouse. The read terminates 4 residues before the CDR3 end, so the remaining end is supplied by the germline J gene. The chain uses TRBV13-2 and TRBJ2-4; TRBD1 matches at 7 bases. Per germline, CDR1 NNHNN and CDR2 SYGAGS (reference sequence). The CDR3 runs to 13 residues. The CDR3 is CASGDQGENTLYF. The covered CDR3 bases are TGTGCCAGCGGTGACCAGGGGGAAAAC.

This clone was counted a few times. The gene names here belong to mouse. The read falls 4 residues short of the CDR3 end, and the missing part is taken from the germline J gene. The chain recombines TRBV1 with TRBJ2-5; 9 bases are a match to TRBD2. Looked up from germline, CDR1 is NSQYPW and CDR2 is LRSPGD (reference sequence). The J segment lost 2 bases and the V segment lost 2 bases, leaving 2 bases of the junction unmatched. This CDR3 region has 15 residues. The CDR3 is CTCSASGGVQDTQYF. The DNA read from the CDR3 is TGCACCTGCAGTGCATCTGGGGGGGTCCAAGAC.

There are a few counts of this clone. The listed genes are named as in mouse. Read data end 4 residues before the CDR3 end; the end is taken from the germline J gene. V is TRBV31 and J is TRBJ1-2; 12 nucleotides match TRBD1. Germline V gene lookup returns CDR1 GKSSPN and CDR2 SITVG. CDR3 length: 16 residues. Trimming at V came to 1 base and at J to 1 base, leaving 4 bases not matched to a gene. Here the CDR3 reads CAWSRGQGAGNSDYTF. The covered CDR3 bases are TGTGCCTGGAGTCGGGGACAGGGGGCGGGAAACTCC. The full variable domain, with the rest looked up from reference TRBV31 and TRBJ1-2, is AQTIHQWPVAEIKAVGSPLSLGCTIKGKSSPNLYWYWQATGGTLQQLFYSITVGQVESVVQLNLSASRPKDDQFILSTEKLLLSHSGFYLCAWSRGQGAGNSDYTFGSGTRLLVI.

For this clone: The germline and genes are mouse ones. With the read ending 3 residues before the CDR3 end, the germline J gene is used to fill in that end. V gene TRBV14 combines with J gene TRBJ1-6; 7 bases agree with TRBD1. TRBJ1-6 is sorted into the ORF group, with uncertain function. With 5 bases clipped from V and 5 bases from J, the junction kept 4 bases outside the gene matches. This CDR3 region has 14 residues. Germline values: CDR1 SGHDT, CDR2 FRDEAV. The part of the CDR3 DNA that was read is TGTGCCAGCAGCCGGGACAGAAATAATTCGCCC. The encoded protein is CASSRDRNNSP. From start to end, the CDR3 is CASSRDRNNSPLYF.

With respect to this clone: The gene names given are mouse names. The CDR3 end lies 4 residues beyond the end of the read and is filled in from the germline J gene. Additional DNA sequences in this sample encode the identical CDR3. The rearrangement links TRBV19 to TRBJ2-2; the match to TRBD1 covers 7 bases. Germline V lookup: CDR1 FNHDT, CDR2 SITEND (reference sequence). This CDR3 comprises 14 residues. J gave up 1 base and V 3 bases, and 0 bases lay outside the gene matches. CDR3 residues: CASSRQGNTGQLYF. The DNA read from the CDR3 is TGTGCCAGCAGTAGACAGGGAAACACCGGG.

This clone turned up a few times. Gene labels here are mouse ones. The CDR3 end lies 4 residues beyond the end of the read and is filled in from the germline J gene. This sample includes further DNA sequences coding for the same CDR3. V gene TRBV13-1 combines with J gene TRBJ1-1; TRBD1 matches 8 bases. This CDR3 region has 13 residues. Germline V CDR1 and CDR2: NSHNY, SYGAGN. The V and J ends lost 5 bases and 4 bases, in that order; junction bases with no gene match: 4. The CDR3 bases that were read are TGTGCCAGCAGAACAGGGGGGTCCACA. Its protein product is CASRTGGST. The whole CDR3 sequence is CASRTGGSTEVFF.

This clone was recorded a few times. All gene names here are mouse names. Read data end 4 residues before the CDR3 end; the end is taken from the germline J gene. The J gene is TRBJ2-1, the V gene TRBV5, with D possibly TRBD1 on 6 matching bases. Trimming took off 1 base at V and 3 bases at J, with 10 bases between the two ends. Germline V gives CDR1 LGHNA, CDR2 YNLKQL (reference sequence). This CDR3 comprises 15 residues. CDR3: CASSQAGTIYAEQFF. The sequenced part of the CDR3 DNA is TGTGCCAGCAGCCAAGCCGGGACAATCTATGCT.

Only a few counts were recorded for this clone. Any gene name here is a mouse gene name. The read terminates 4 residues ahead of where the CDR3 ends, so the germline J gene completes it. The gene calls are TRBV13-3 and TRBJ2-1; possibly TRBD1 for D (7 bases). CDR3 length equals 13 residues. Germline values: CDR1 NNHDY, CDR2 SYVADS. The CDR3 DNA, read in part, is TGTGCCAGCAGTCAGGCAGGGGGGGCT. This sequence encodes CASSQAGGA. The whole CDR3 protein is CASSQAGGAEQFF.

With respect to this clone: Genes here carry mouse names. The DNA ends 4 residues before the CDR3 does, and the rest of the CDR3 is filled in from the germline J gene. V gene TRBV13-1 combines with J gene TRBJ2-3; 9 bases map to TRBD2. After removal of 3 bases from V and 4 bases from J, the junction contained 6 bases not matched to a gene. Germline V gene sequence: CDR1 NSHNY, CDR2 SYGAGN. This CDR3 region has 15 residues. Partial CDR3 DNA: TGTGCCAGCAGTGGGCCGGGACTGGGCTCAGAA. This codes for CASSGPGLGSE. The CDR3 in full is CASSGPGLGSETLYF.

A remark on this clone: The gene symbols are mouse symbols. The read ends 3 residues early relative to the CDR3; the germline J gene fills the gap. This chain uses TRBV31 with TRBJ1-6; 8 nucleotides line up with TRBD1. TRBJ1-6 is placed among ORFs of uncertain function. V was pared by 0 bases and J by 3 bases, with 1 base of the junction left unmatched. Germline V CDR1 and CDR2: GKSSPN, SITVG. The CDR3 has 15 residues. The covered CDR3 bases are TGTGCCTGGAGTCTCACAGGGGGCTATAATTCGCCC. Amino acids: CAWSLTGGYNSP. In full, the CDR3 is CAWSLTGGYNSPLYF.

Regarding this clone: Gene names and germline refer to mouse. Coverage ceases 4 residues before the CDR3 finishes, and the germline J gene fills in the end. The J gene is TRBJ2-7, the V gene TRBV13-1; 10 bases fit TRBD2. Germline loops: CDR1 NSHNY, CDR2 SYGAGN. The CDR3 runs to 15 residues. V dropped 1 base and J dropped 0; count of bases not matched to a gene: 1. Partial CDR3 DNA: TGTGCCAGCAGTGATTACTGGGGGGGCTCCTAT. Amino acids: CASSDYWGGSY. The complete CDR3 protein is CASSDYWGGSYEQYF.

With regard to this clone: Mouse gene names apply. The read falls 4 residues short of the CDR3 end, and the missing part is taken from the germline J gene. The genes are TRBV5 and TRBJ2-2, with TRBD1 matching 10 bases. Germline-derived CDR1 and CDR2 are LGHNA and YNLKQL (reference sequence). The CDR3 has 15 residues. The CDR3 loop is CASSHRQGAGGQLYF. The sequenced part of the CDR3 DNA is TGTGCCAGCAGCCATCGACAGGGGGCAGGCGGG.

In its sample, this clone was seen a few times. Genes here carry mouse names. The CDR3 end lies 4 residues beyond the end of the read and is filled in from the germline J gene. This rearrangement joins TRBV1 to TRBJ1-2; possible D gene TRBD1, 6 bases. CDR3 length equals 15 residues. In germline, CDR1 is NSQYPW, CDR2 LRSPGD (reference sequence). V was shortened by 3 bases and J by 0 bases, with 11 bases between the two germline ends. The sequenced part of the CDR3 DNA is TGCACCTGCAGTGCCGCGGGACACGCAAACTCC. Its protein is CTCSAAGHANS. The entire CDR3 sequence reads CTCSAAGHANSDYTF.

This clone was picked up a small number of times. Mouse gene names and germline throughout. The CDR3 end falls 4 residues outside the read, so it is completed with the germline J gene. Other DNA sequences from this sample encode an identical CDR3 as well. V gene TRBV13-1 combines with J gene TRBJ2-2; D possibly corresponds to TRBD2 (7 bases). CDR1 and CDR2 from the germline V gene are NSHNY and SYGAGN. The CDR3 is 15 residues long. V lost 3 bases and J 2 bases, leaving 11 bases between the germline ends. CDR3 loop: CASSARGANTGQLYF. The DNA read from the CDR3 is TGTGCCAGCAGTGCCCGGGGGGCGAACACCGGG.

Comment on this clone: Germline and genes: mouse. The sequenced part of the CDR3 DNA is TGTGCTAGCGGGACTGGGGGGTAT. Translated, it gives CASGTGGY. The complete CDR3 protein is CASGTGGYEQYF. The chain combines TRBV17 with TRBJ2-7, with TRBD2 matching over 12 bases. The read ends 4 residues before the CDR3 terminus; that terminus is restored from the germline J gene. This CDR3 region has 12 residues. The germline gives CDR1 MNHDT, CDR2 YYDKIL.

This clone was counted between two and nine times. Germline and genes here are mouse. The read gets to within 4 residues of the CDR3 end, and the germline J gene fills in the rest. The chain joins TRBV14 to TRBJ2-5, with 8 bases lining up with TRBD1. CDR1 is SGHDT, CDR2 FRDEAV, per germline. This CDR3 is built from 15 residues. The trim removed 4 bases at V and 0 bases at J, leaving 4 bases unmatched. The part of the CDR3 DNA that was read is TGTGCCAGCAGTCCACAGGGGGGTAACCAAGAC. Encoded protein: CASSPQGGNQD. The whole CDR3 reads CASSPQGGNQDTQYF.

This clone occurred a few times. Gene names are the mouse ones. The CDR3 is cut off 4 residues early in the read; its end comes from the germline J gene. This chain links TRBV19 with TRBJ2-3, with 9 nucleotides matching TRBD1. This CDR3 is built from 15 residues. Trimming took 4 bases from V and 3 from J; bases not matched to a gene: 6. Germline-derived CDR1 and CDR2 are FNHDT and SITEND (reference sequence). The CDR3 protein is CASSSNRGLAETLYF. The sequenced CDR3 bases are TGTGCCAGCAGTTCAAACAGGGGGCTAGCAGAA.

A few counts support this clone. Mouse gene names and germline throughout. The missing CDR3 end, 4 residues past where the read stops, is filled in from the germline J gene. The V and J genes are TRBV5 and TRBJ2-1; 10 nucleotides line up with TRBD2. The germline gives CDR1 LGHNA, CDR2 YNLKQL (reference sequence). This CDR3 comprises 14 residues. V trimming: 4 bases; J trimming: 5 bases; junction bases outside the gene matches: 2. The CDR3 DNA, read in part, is TGTGCCAGCAGCCCACTGGGGGGGGATGCT. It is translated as CASSPLGGDA. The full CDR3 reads CASSPLGGDAEQFF.

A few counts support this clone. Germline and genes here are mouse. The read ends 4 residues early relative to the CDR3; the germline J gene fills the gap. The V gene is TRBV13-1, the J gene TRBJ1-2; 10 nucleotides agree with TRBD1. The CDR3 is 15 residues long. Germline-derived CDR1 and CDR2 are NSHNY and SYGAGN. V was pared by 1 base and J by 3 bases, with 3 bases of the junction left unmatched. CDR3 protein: CASSDPGQGYSDYTF. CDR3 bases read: TGTGCCAGCAGTGATCCGGGACAGGGGTACTCC.

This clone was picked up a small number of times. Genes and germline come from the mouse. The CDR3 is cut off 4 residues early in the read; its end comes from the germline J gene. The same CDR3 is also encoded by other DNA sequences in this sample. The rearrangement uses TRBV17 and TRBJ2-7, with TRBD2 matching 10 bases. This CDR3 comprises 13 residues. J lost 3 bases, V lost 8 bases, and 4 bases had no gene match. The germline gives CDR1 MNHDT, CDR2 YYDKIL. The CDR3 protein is CASSGTGDYEQYF. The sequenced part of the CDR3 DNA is TGTGCTAGCTCCGGGACTGGGGACTAT. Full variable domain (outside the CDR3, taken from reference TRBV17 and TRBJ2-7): DTTVKQNPRYKLARVGKPVNLICSQTMNHDTMYWYQKKPNQAPKLLLFYYDKILNREADTFEKFQSSRPNNSFCSLYIGSAGLEYSAMYLCASSGTGDYEQYFGPGTRLTVL.

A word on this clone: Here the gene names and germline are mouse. The chain's CDR3 is CASSQNRGGNSPLYF. Incomplete CDR3 DNA: TGTGCCAGCAGCCAAAACAGGGGTGGAAATTCGCCC. The chain joins TRBV5 to TRBJ1-6, with 7 bases identical to TRBD1. Read coverage stops 3 residues before the CDR3 terminus; the germline J gene supplies the remainder. TRBJ1-6 is placed among ORFs of uncertain function. The length of the CDR3 is 15 residues. Germline trimming cut 2 bases from V and 7 bases from J; bases unmatched to any gene: 5. The germline CDR1 and CDR2 sequences are LGHNA and YNLKQL (reference sequence).

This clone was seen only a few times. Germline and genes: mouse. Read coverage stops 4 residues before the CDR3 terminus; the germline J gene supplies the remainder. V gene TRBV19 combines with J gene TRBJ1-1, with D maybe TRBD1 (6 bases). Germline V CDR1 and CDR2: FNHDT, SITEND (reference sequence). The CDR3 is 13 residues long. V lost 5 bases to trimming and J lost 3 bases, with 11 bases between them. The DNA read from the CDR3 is TGTGCCAGCAGACAGGGTGGGGACACA. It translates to CASRQGGDT. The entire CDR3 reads CASRQGGDTEVFF.

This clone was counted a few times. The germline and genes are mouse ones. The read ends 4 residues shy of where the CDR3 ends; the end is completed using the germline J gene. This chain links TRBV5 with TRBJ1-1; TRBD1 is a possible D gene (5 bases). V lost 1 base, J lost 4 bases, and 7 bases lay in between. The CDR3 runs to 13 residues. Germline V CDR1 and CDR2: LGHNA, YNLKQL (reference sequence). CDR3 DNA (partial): TGTGCCAGCAGCCAAGCGGACATCACA. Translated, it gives CASSQADIT. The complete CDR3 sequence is CASSQADITEVFF.

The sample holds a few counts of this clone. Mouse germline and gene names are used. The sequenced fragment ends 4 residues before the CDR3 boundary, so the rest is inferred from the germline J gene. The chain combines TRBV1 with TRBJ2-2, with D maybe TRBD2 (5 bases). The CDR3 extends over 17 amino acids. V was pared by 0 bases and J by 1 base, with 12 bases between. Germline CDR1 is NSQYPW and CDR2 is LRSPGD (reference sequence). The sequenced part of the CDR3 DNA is TGCACCTGCAGTGCAGATGGCCCTGGGCTAAACACCGGG. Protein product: CTCSADGPGLNTG. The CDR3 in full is CTCSADGPGLNTGQLYF.

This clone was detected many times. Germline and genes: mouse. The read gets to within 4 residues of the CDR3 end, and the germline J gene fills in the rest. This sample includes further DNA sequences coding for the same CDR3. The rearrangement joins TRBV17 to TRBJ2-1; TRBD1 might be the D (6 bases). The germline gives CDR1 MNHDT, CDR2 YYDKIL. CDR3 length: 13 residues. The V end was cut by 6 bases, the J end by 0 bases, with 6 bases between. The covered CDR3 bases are TGTGCTAGCAGGACAGGTAACTATGCT. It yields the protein CASRTGNYA. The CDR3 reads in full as CASRTGNYAEQFF.

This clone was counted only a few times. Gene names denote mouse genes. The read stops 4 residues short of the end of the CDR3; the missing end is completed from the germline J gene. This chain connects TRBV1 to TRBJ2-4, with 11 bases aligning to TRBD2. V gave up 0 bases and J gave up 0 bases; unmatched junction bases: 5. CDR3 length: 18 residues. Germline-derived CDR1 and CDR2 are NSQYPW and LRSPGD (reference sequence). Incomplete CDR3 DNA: TGCACCTGCAGTGCAGATCGGGGACTGGGGGCTAGTCAAAAC. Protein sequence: CTCSADRGLGASQN. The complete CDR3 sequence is CTCSADRGLGASQNTLYF.

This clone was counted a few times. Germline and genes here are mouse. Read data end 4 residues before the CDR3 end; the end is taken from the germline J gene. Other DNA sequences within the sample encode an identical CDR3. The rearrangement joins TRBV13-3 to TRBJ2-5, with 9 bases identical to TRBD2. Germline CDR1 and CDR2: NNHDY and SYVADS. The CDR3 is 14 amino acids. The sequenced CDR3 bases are TGTGCCAGCAGTGATGGGACTGGGGAAGAC. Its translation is CASSDGTGED. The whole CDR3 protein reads CASSDGTGEDTQYF.

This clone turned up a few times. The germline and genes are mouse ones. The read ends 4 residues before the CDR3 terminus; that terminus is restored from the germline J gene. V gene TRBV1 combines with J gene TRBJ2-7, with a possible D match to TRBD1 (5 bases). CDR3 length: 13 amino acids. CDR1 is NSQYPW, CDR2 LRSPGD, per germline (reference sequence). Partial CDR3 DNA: TGCACCTGCAGCTCCGACAGAGAGTAT. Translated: CTCSSDREY. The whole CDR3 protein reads CTCSSDREYEQYF.

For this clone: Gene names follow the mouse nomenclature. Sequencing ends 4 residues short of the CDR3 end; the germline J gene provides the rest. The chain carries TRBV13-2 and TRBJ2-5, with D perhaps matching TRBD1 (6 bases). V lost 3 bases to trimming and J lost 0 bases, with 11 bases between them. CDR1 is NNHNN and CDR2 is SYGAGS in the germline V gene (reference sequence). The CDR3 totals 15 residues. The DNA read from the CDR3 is TGTGCCAGCGGTGCCAGGGGAGGAAACCAAGAC. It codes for CASGARGGNQD. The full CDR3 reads CASGARGGNQDTQYF.

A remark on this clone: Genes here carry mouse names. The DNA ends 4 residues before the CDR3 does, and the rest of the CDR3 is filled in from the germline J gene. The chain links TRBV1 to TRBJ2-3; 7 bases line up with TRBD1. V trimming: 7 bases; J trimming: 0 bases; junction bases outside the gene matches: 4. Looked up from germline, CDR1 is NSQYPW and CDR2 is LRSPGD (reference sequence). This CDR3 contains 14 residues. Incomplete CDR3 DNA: TGCACCTGCACAGGGACAGCAAGTGCAGAA. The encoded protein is CTCTGTASAE. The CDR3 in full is CTCTGTASAETLYF.